Listed here are 10 T cell receptor beta chains from one sample, sequenced in a study of shared clonotypes between healthy human individuals (dated by TCRdb to the early 2020s). The library was obtained by the immunoSEQ multiplex PCR assay. The clones in this table, taken by TCRdb from immuneACCESS, are in-frame only. Not every clone is retained; where verified, under half of the shortfall comes from an unresolved V gene, and the cause of the rest is unknown. A total of 1.5 million to 1.9 million clones appear in this sample, roughly 98% of them only once. Of the sample, around 0.45% is held by the ten largest clones. Material: naive CD4+ T cells sorted from blood. Sample cell subset or site, as interpreted from the label and publication: CD45RA+ positively selected. Receptors originate from a man in his thirties or forties in good health.

V gene TRBV6-5 combines with J gene TRBJ1-5, with unresolved D. This CDR3 region has 14 residues. Trimming left V 6 bases short and J 1 base short, with 10 bases between. Germline CDR1 is MNHEY and CDR2 is SVGAGI. CDR3 in amino acids: CASSPRRSNQPQHF. The CDR3 coding sequence is TGTGCCAGCAGCCCTCGACGGAGCAATCAGCCCCAGCATTTT.

The chain employs TRBV11-2 and TRBJ1-1, with 9 bases aligning to TRBD1. The ends lost 5 bases at V and 5 bases at J; junction bases unmatched: 6. The length of the CDR3 is 14 residues. The germline V gene encodes CDR1 SGHAT and CDR2 FQNNGV. CDR3: CASSPRQGGTEAFF. The CDR3, as DNA: TGTGCCAGCAGCCCCAGACAGGGGGGGACTGAAGCTTTCTTT.

J is TRBJ2-1 and V is TRBV4-2; unclear D gene. This CDR3 contains 12 residues. In germline, CDR1 is LGHNA, CDR2 YNFKEQ. The V end lost 4 bases, the J end lost 3 bases, and 4 bases lay between the germline ends. CDR3 loop: CASSLSYNEQFF. DNA for the CDR3: TGTGCCAGCAGCCTCAGCTACAATGAGCAGTTCTTC.

V usage is TRBV7-9 and J usage is TRBJ2-1, with D uncertain. This CDR3 comprises 15 residues. The germline V and J ends were trimmed by 5 bases and 0 bases, with 11 bases remaining between them. In germline, CDR1 is SEHNR, CDR2 FQNEAQ (reference sequence). This chain's CDR3 is CASSPGRDSYNEQFF. The CDR3 region has the DNA TGTGCCAGCAGCCCAGGTAGGGACTCCTACAATGAGCAGTTCTTC.

In DNA form, the CDR3 reads TGTGCCAGTAGTATACTTCAGGGGCAGCCCCAGCATTTT. It yields the protein CASSILQGQPQHF. This chain uses TRBV19 with TRBJ1-5; a possible D gene is TRBD1 (6 bases). CDR1 and CDR2 (germline): LNHDA, SQIVND (reference sequence). CDR3 length: 13 amino acids. Trimming took off 2 bases at V and 7 bases at J, with 9 bases between the two ends. Full variable domain (missing parts from reference TRBV19 and TRBJ1-5): DGGITQSPKYLFRKEGQNVTLSCEQNLNHDAMYWYRQDPGQGLRLIYYSQIVNDFQKGDIAEGYSVSREKKESFPLTVTSAQKNPTAFYLCASSILQGQPQHFGDGTRLSIL.

The CDR3 coding sequence is TGTGCCACCTATCCCCGGACCATGAACACTGAAGCTTTCTTT. This gives the protein CATYPRTMNTEAFF. The J gene is TRBJ1-1, the V gene TRBV6-1; D remains unclear. CDR1 MNHNS and CDR2 SASEGT come from the germline V gene. The CDR3 has 14 residues. The V and J ends lost 10 bases and 0 bases respectively, with 15 bases between them.

The chain has TRBV6-1 and TRBJ2-3; D gene uncertain. Germline V gene sequence: CDR1 MNHNS, CDR2 SASEGT. Between the trimmed V and J ends, which lost 4 bases and 1 base, there was a span of 6 bases. This CDR3 has 13 amino acids. Here the CDR3 DNA reads TGTGCCAGCAGTGGGCCCGGCACAGATACGCAGTATTTT. This codes for CASSGPGTDTQYF.

This CDR3 is CASSSTGEVYEQYF. In DNA, the CDR3 is TGCGCCAGCAGCTCTACAGGGGAGGTCTACGAGCAGTACTTC. The chain employs TRBV5-1 and TRBJ2-7; possible D gene TRBD1, 7 bases. Trimming removed 3 bases at V and 3 bases at J, with 13 bases between. Germline assignment: CDR1 SGHRS and CDR2 YFSETQ. The CDR3 runs 14 residues.

Only one count was recorded for this clone. The same CDR3 is also encoded by other DNA sequences in this sample. V and J are TRBV6-5 and TRBJ2-7, with 9 bases aligning to TRBD1. With 8 bases clipped from V and 3 bases from J, the junction kept 8 bases outside the gene matches. The V gene's germline CDR1 is MNHEY and CDR2 SVGAGI. The CDR3 loop spans 14 amino acids. The CDR3 region is CASRPGTGSYEQYF. DNA for the CDR3: TGTGCCAGCCGTCCCGGGACAGGGAGCTACGAGCAGTACTTC.

The chain employs TRBV19 and TRBJ1-2; possible D gene TRBD1, 5 bases. Trimming removed 1 base from V and 7 bases from J, with 10 bases in between. This CDR3 contains 13 residues. The germline CDR1 and CDR2 sequences are LNHDA and SQIVND (reference sequence). The CDR3 loop reads CASSIAGRAGYTF. In nucleotides, the CDR3 is TGTGCCAGTAGTATAGCCGGCAGGGCTGGCTACACCTTC. Filled out from reference TRBV19 and TRBJ1-2, the complete variable domain reads DGGITQSPKYLFRKEGQNVTLSCEQNLNHDAMYWYRQDPGQGLRLIYYSQIVNDFQKGDIAEGYSVSREKKESFPLTVTSAQKNPTAFYLCASSIAGRAGYTFGSGTRLTVV.